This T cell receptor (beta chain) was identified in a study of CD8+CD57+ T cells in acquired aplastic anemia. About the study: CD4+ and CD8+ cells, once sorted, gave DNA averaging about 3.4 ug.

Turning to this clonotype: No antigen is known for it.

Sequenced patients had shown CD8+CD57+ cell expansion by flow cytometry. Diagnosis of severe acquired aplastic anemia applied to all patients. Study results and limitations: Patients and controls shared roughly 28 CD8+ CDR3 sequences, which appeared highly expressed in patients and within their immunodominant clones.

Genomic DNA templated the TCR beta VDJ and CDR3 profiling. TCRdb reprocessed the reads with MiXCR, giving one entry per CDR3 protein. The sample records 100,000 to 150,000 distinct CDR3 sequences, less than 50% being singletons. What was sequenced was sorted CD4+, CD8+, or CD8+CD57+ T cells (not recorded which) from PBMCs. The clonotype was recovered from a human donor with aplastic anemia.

The CDR3 protein is CAGKGGTSTPETQYF. In DNA, the CDR3 is TGCGCCGGCAAAGGCGGGACTAGCACTCCAGAGACCCAGTACTTC. The chain combines TRBV5-1 with TRBJ2-5; 9 nucleotides line up with TRBD2. The V and J ends lost 10 bases and 4 bases, in that order; junction bases with no gene match: 14. This CDR3 has 15 amino acids. Germline CDR1 and CDR2: SGHRS and YFSETQ.